The 22 T cell receptor beta chains below come from one sample, sequenced in a study of blood T cell repertoires in COVID-19. The data were produced by immunoSEQ multiplex PCR, yet TCRdb's version contains in-frame clones alone and is incomplete. Of about 270,000 clones in the sample, 88% were seen once. Specimen: PBMCs or T cells enriched from blood (not recorded which). The receptors were gathered from an older woman in a cohort exposed to, infected with or recovered from COVID-19 (not recorded which).

This sequence joins TRBV29-1 and TRBJ1-1; D might be TRBD1 (5 bases). V lost 3 bases to trimming and J lost 0 bases, with 11 bases between them. The CDR3 has 14 residues. The germline V gene has CDR1 SQVTM and CDR2 ANQGSEA. The chain's CDR3 is CSVDRAGMNTEAFF. The CDR3 coding sequence is TGCAGCGTTGATCGAGCAGGGATGAACACTGAAGCTTTCTTT.

CDR3 nucleotides: TGTGCCAGCAGCAGGGGACAGGGGGTACACGAGCAGTACTTC. Amino acids: CASSRGQGVHEQYF. The genes are TRBV6-2 or TRBV6-3 and TRBJ2-7; 11 nucleotides align to TRBD1. Trimming removed 6 bases from V and 5 bases from J; junction bases left unmatched: 6. The CDR3 totals 14 residues. Germline V lookup: CDR1 MNHEY, CDR2 SVGEGT.

V usage is TRBV11-3 and J usage is TRBJ1-1; no reliable D call. Germline values: CDR1 SGHNT, CDR2 YENEEA. This CDR3 has 14 amino acids. The V end was cut by 0 bases, the J end by 3 bases, with 8 bases between. DNA of the CDR3: TGTGCCAGCAGCTTAGATGCAGGTCACACTGAAGCTTTCTTT. Translation: CASSLDAGHTEAFF.

V is TRBV6-5 and J is TRBJ1-2, with a tentative D call TRBD1 (5 bases). The CDR3 length is 15 residues. Deletions cut 2 bases from V and 1 base from J, with 11 bases between. CDR1 MNHEY and CDR2 SVGAGI come from the germline V gene. The CDR3 reads CASSYKQTDNYGYTF. The CDR3, as DNA: TGTGCCAGCAGTTACAAACAGACAGATAACTATGGCTACACCTTC.

This rearrangement joins TRBV2 to TRBJ2-2; maybe TRBD2 (5 bases). CDR1 and CDR2 (germline): SNHLY, FYNNEI. CDR3 size: 14 residues. Trimming removed 7 bases from V and 4 bases from J, with 13 bases in between. CDR3 in amino acids: CASTGESRTGELFF. The CDR3 DNA is TGTGCCAGCACCGGGGAGAGCCGCACCGGGGAGCTGTTTTTT.

The chain joins TRBV5-8 to TRBJ2-7; TRBD1 matches 8 bases. V was pared by 3 bases and J by 3 bases, with 14 bases of the junction left unmatched. In germline, CDR1 is SGHTS, CDR2 YDEGEE. The CDR3 is made up of 17 amino acids. As DNA, the CDR3 is TGTGCCAGCAGCTCTGGCATTCCCGGACAGGGTTTCTACGAGCAGTACTTC. This encodes CASSSGIPGQGFYEQYF.

The V and J genes are TRBV7-3 and TRBJ2-7, with unresolved D. From germline, CDR1 is SGHTA and CDR2 FQGTGA. The CDR3 is 12 amino acids. V lost 1 base and J 4 bases, leaving 5 bases between the germline ends. The CDR3 DNA follows: TGTGCCAGCAGCTTAAAAACTTACGAGCAGTACTTC. Translation: CASSLKTYEQYF.

The chain carries TRBV11-3 and TRBJ2-3, with unresolved D. Trimming cost V 2 bases and J 2 bases, with 8 bases left between them. This CDR3 is 14 amino acids long. Looked up from germline, CDR1 is SGHNT and CDR2 is YENEEA. In DNA form, the CDR3 reads TGTGCCAGCAGCTTAACGGGTTCCACAGATACGCAGTATTTT. It translates to CASSLTGSTDTQYF.

This clone is a singleton in its sample. CDR3 sequence (DNA): TGTGCCAGTAGTGCCCTGGCTAGGGGGCTGGGTCAGCCCCAGCATTTT. Its protein product is CASSALARGLGQPQHF. This chain links TRBV19 with TRBJ1-5; 7 nucleotides align to TRBD1. V shed 5 bases and J 6 bases; nucleotides not matched to a gene: 13. This CDR3 is 16 amino acids long. The germline gives CDR1 LNHDA, CDR2 SQIVND (reference sequence).

This chain connects TRBV5-6 to TRBJ1-2; D is uncertain. The V end lost 0 bases, the J end lost 5 bases, and 8 bases lay between the germline ends. Germline V gene sequence: CDR1 SGHDT, CDR2 YYEEEE. CDR3 length: 13 residues. CDR3 region: CASSLGQWYGYTF. Written as DNA, the CDR3 is TGTGCCAGCAGCTTGGGGCAGTGGTATGGCTACACCTTC.

V is TRBV5-1 and J is TRBJ1-6; D might be TRBD1 (6 bases). V was clipped by 4 bases and J by 5 bases, with 13 bases between them. Germline V lookup: CDR1 SGHRS, CDR2 YFSETQ. The CDR3 is 15 amino acids. The CDR3 sequence: CASSKGRGNNSPLHF. The CDR3 region has the DNA TGCGCCAGCAGCAAGGGCAGGGGAAATAATTCACCCCTCCACTTT.

The chain combines TRBV2 with TRBJ2-1, with TRBD1 as a possible D gene (5 bases). Looked up from germline, CDR1 is SNHLY and CDR2 is FYNNEI. V lost 4 bases, J lost 1 base, and 14 bases lay in between. This CDR3 contains 16 residues. The CDR3 loop is CASSVGRTPSYNEQFF. The CDR3 nucleotides are TGTGCCAGCAGTGTTGGTCGGACACCTTCCTACAATGAGCAGTTCTTC.

The chain is built from TRBV28 and TRBJ1-4; D might be TRBD1 (5 bases). V shed 3 bases and J shed 8 bases, with 13 bases lying between them. CDR3 length equals 14 residues. Germline values: CDR1 MDHEN, CDR2 SYDVKM. CDR3 amino acids: CASSFGGKEEKLFF. In DNA, the CDR3 is TGTGCCAGCAGTTTCGGGGGGAAGGAAGAAAAACTGTTTTTT.

The J gene is TRBJ2-7, the V gene TRBV27, with 9 positions matching TRBD1. This CDR3 has 15 amino acids. The ends lost 2 bases at V and 1 base at J; junction bases unmatched: 3. CDR1 and CDR2 from the germline V gene are MNHEY and SMNVEV (reference sequence). CDR3 protein: CASSLRGQGSYEQYF. The CDR3 DNA follows: TGTGCCAGCAGTTTAAGGGGACAGGGATCCTACGAGCAGTACTTC.

The chain uses TRBV11-2 and TRBJ2-7, with TRBD2 identical over 7 bases. With 6 bases clipped from V and 1 base from J, the junction kept 9 bases outside the gene matches. The CDR3 has 15 residues. Germline CDR1 reads SGHAT; CDR2 reads FQNNGV. CDR3 residues: CASRVDAGVSYEQYF. CDR3 DNA sequence: TGTGCCAGCAGAGTGGATGCGGGAGTATCCTACGAGCAGTACTTC. Using reference TRBV11-2 and TRBJ2-7 for the parts outside the CDR3, the full variable domain is EAGVAQSPRYKIIEKRQSVAFWCNPISGHATLYWYQQILGQGPKLLIQFQNNGVVDDSQLPKDRFSAERLKGVDSTLKIQPAKLEDSAVYLCASRVDAGVSYEQYFGPGTRLTVT.

V and J are TRBV24-1 and TRBJ2-1; 7 bases line up with TRBD1. The V segment lost 4 bases and the J segment 4 bases; nucleotides outside the gene matches: 9. The length of the CDR3 is 16 residues. The germline V gene has CDR1 KGHDR and CDR2 SFDVKD. The CDR3 reads CATSDPGQEVYNEQFF. DNA of the CDR3: TGTGCCACCAGTGACCCTGGACAGGAGGTATACAATGAGCAGTTCTTC.

The V and J genes are TRBV6-5 and TRBJ1-1; possibly TRBD1 for D (5 bases). The CDR3 length is 15 residues. Deletions cut 0 bases from V and 4 bases from J, with 12 bases between. Germline CDR1 reads MNHEY; CDR2 reads SVGAGI. Here the CDR3 DNA reads TGTGCCAGCAGTTACTCGTATCAGGGAACCACTGAAGCTTTCTTT. This translates into CASSYSYQGTTEAFF.

The genes are TRBV6-5 and TRBJ1-3; 7 bases fit TRBD1. The CDR3 extends over 15 amino acids. The germline V gene encodes CDR1 MNHEY and CDR2 SVGAGI. Losses at the gene ends were 4 bases for V and 0 bases for J; bases not matched to a gene: 3. DNA for the CDR3: TGTGCCAGCAGTTCCGGGGACAGCTCTGGAAACACCATATATTTT. Protein: CASSSGDSSGNTIYF.

The chain combines TRBV7-8 with TRBJ1-1; D perhaps matches TRBD1 (6 bases). With 0 bases removed from V and 5 bases from J, the gap between germline ends came to 13 bases. The CDR3 totals 15 residues. The germline gives CDR1 SGHVS, CDR2 FQNEAQ. The CDR3 sequence: CASSLAGARGTEAFF. The CDR3 region has the DNA TGTGCCAGCAGCTTAGCGGGGGCGAGGGGAACTGAAGCTTTCTTT.

A single count supports this clone. CDR3 sequence reads: CASSQSEGAPGEQPQHF. The CDR3 coding sequence is TGCGCCAGCAGTCAATCGGAGGGGGCCCCAGGTGAACAGCCCCAGCATTTT. This rearrangement joins TRBV23-1 to TRBJ1-5; TRBD1 matches at 7 bases. TRBV23-1 is noted as an ORF with a role that remains uncertain. The CDR3 contains 17 residues. The V and J ends lost 0 bases and 7 bases, in that order; junction bases with no gene match: 12.

The chain carries TRBV28 and TRBJ1-5; D perhaps matches TRBD1 (5 bases). Germline assignment: CDR1 MDHEN and CDR2 SYDVKM. V was clipped by 3 bases and J by 0 bases, with 9 bases between them. This CDR3 has 15 residues. The CDR3 sequence is CASSFGGDSNQPQHF. CDR3 in DNA: TGTGCCAGCAGTTTTGGGGGGGATAGCAATCAGCCCCAGCATTTT.

The chain combines TRBV6-6 with TRBJ1-5; no clear D gene. The CDR3 loop spans 12 amino acids. Germline-derived CDR1 and CDR2 are MNHNY and SVGAGI (reference sequence). V lost 2 bases, J lost 6 bases, and 5 bases lay in between. The CDR3 is CASSYEGQPQHF. The CDR3 DNA sequence: TGTGCCAGCAGTTACGAGGGTCAGCCCCAGCATTTT.